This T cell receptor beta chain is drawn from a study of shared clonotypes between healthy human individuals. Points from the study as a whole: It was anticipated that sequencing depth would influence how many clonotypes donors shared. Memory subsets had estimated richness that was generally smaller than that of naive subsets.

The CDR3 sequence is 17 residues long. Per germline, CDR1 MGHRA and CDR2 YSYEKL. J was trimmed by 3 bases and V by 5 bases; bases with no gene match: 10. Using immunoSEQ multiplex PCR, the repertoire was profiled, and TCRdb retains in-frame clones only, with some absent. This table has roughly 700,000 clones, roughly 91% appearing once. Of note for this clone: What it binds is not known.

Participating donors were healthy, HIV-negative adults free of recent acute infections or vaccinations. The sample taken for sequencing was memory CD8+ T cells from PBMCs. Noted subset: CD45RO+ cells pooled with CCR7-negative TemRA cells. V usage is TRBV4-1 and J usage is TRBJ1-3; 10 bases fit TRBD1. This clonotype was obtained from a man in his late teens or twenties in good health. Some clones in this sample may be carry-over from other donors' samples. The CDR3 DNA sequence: TGCGCCAGCAGCTCACCCCTGACAGGGGGCTTTGGAAACACCATATATTTT. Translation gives CASSSPLTGGFGNTIYF.